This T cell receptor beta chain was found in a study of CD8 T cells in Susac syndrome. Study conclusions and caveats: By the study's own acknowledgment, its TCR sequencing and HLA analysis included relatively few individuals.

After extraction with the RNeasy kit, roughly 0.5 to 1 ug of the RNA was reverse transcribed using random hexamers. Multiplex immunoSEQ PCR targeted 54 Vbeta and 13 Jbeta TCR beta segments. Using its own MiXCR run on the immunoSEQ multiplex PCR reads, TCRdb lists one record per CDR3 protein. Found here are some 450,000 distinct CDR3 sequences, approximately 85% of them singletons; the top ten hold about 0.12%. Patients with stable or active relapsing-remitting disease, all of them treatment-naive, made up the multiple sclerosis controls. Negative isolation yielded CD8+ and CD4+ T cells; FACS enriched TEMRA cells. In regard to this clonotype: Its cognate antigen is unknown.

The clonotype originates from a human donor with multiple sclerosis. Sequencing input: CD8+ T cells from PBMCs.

CDR3 region: CSVGGDSYYGYTF. The CDR3 coding sequence is TGCAGCGTGGGAGGGGACAGCTACTATGGCTACACCTTC. The chain recombines TRBV29-1 with TRBJ1-2, with TRBD1 matching 7 bases. Germline V gene sequence: CDR1 SQVTM, CDR2 ANQGSEA. With 6 bases clipped from V and 3 bases from J, the junction kept 7 bases outside the gene matches. The CDR3 contains 13 residues. The variable domain in full, with the rest retrieved from reference TRBV29-1 and TRBJ1-2, is SAVISQKPSRDICQRGTSLTIQCQVDSQVTMMFWYRQQPGQSLTLIATANQGSEATYESGFVIDKFPISRPNLTFSTLTVSNMSPEDSSIYLCSVGGDSYYGYTFGSGTRLTVV.